The next 32 T cell receptor beta chains were all read from a single sample in a study of cytomegalovirus exposure and HLA in healthy donors. PCR used 60 Vbeta primers and 13 Jbeta primers. Sequenced by immunoSEQ multiplex PCR; TCRdb stores in-frame clones only, minus some. This table holds more than 60,000 clones. Sequenced material: PBMCs. The source is a boy aged 5 to 17 in good health and CMV-seronegative.

The rearrangement uses TRBV5-1 and TRBJ2-5, with D possibly TRBD1 on 7 matching bases. Trimming removed 0 bases from V and 0 bases from J, with 15 bases in between. Germline CDR1 and CDR2: SGHRS and YFSETQ. This CDR3 has 17 amino acids. This CDR3 reads CASSLAYQGGHQETQYF. Here the CDR3 DNA reads TGCGCCAGCAGCTTGGCCTACCAGGGGGGACACCAAGAGACCCAGTACTTC.

V is TRBV2 and J is TRBJ1-3, with D maybe TRBD1 (5 bases). V was shortened by 8 bases and J by 0 bases, with 14 bases between the two germline ends. Germline V CDR1 and CDR2: SNHLY, FYNNEI. The CDR3 is 15 residues long. CDR3 sequence (DNA): TGTGCCAGCCGACAAGGGGCCAACTCTGGAAACACCATATATTTT. Translation: CASRQGANSGNTIYF.

In DNA, the CDR3 is TGTGCCAGCAGCAAAGCGAGCGGGGGGGGGACCTTC. Protein product: CASSKASGGGTF. The rearrangement joins TRBV21-1 to TRBJ1-2. TRBV21-1 is a pseudogene. This CDR3 contains 12 residues.

The chain recombines TRBV7-6 with TRBJ1-3; the D is unclear. CDR3 size: 19 residues. With 0 bases removed from V and 0 bases from J, the gap between germline ends came to 18 bases. Germline CDR1 SGHVS, CDR2 FNYEAQ. The CDR3 protein is CASSLAMLSPGRSGNTIYF. Here the CDR3 DNA reads TGTGCCAGCAGCTTAGCGATGCTGTCCCCAGGTCGCTCTGGAAACACCATATATTTT. Using reference TRBV7-6 and TRBJ1-3 for the parts outside the CDR3, the full variable domain is GAGVSQSPRYKVTKRGQDVALRCDPISGHVSLYWYRQALGQGPEFLTYFNYEAQQDKSGLPNDRFSAERPEGSISTLTIQRTEQRDSAMYRCASSLAMLSPGRSGNTIYFGEGSWLTVV.

The V gene is TRBV9, the J gene TRBJ2-1; D not certain. This CDR3 is 15 amino acids long. From germline, CDR1 is SGDLS and CDR2 YYNGEE. Trimming left V 2 bases short and J 3 bases short, with 12 bases between. The CDR3 here is CASSVESEFYNEQFF. CDR3 sequence (DNA): TGTGCCAGCAGCGTTGAAAGTGAGTTCTACAATGAGCAGTTCTTC.

The rearrangement joins TRBV9 to TRBJ2-3; TRBD1 aligns across 9 bases. CDR1 is SGDLS and CDR2 is YYNGEE in the germline V gene. The CDR3 runs 15 residues. Trimming cost V 0 bases and J 3 bases; bases outside gene matches: 2. The CDR3 region is CASSVGTGETDTQYF. The CDR3 nucleotides are TGTGCCAGCAGCGTAGGGACAGGGGAAACAGATACGCAGTATTTT.

The V gene is TRBV7-6, the J gene TRBJ2-1; perhaps TRBD1 as D (6 bases). The V gene's germline CDR1 is SGHVS and CDR2 FNYEAQ. The CDR3 is 16 residues long. Trimming removed 7 bases from V and 1 base from J, with 17 bases in between. The CDR3 region is CASTSKGVDSYNEQFF. The CDR3 DNA follows: TGTGCCAGCACTTCTAAGGGGGTGGATTCCTACAATGAGCAGTTCTTC.

V gene TRBV7-5 combines with J gene TRBJ2-3; the listed D gene, TRBD2, was not tested against the DNA. TRBV7-5 is marked as a pseudogene. This CDR3 contains 13 residues. For the CDR3, the DNA is TGTGCCAGCAGCACAAACGGGATCGATACGCAGTATTTT. It is translated as CASSTNGIDTQYF.

The rearrangement joins TRBV2 to TRBJ1-1; 7 bases are shared with TRBD1. Unmatched junction bases numbered 4, after V lost 6 bases and J lost 6 bases. The CDR3 runs to 12 residues. The germline V gene has CDR1 SNHLY and CDR2 FYNNEI. As DNA, the CDR3 is TGTGCCAGCAGCCGCGACAGGGCTGAAGCTTTCTTT. It specifies CASSRDRAEAFF. Combining the CDR3 with reference TRBV2 and TRBJ1-1 gives the whole variable domain EPEVTQTPSHQVTQMGQEVILRCVPISNHLYFYWYRQILGQKVEFLVSFYNNEISEKSEIFDDQFSVERPDGSNFTLKIRSTKLEDSAMYFCASSRDRAEAFFGQGTRLTVV.

The rearrangement links TRBV5-1 to TRBJ1-3; no definite D call. V gave up 0 bases and J gave up 0 bases, with 10 bases separating them. CDR1 is SGHRS and CDR2 is YFSETQ in the germline V gene. This CDR3 contains 16 residues. The CDR3 spells CASSLGAGDSGNTIYF. The CDR3 coding sequence is TGCGCCAGCAGCTTGGGGGCCGGGGACTCTGGAAACACCATATATTTT.

The chain employs TRBV6-4 and TRBJ2-2, with 10 bases identical to TRBD2. Germline V CDR1 and CDR2: MRHNA, SNTAGT. The CDR3 consists of 17 residues. V shed 5 bases and J 0 bases; nucleotides not matched to a gene: 6. This CDR3 is CASSLLAGNTNTGELFF. The CDR3 DNA sequence: TGTGCCAGCAGTTTACTAGCGGGAAACACGAACACCGGGGAGCTGTTTTTT.

The chain uses TRBV30 and TRBJ2-7; 8 bases are shared with TRBD1. Unmatched junction bases numbered 8, after V lost 5 bases and J lost 5 bases. The CDR3 is 13 amino acids. Per germline, CDR1 GTSNPN and CDR2 SVGIG (reference sequence). The CDR3 nucleotides read TGTGCCTGGGACCGGACAGGGAAGAACGAGCAGTACTTC. Amino acid sequence: CAWDRTGKNEQYF.

This chain uses TRBV7-2 with TRBJ2-7; 10 bases match TRBD2. The length of the CDR3 is 16 residues. The ends lost 4 bases at V and 0 bases at J; junction bases unmatched: 6. The germline gives CDR1 SGHTA, CDR2 FQGNSA. The CDR3 region is CASSSRSSGSSYEQYF. The CDR3 DNA is TGTGCCAGCAGCTCAAGATCTAGCGGGAGCTCCTACGAGCAGTACTTC.

The genes are TRBV6-6 and TRBJ1-5, with 7 nucleotides matching TRBD1. This CDR3 contains 14 residues. Germline-derived CDR1 and CDR2 are MNHNY and SVGAGI (reference sequence). The trim removed 2 bases at V and 6 bases at J, leaving 4 bases unmatched. Here the CDR3 DNA reads TGTGCCAGCAGTTACGAGGGGGCGGTTCAGCCCCAGCATTTT. It encodes CASSYEGAVQPQHF.

This rearrangement joins TRBV6-5 to TRBJ1-1; D may be TRBD1 (5 bases). Germline-derived CDR1 and CDR2 are MNHEY and SVGAGI. V lost 4 bases to trimming and J lost 0 bases, with 9 bases between them. This CDR3 contains 14 residues. The CDR3 DNA reads TGTGCCAGCAGTTGGGGCAGCATGAACACTGAAGCTTTCTTT. It yields the protein CASSWGSMNTEAFF.

V and J are TRBV6-5 and TRBJ2-3; 7 bases fit TRBD2. Trimming took 0 bases from V and 2 from J; bases not matched to a gene: 5. This CDR3 comprises 16 residues. Germline V gene sequence: CDR1 MNHEY, CDR2 SVGAGI. The CDR3 region has the DNA TGTGCCAGCAGTTACTCGAAAGCGGGGTCCACAGATACGCAGTATTTT. It is translated as CASSYSKAGSTDTQYF.

The chain joins TRBV27 to TRBJ2-4, with 8 nucleotides matching TRBD2. From germline, CDR1 is MNHEY and CDR2 SMNVEV (reference sequence). With 5 bases clipped from V and 9 bases from J, the junction kept 9 bases outside the gene matches. The CDR3 is made up of 14 amino acids. CDR3 protein: CASSASGSPLIQYF. CDR3 nucleotides: TGTGCCAGCAGTGCCAGCGGGAGCCCTCTCATTCAGTACTTC.

The chain combines TRBV5-5 with TRBJ1-1, with TRBD1 matching over 12 bases. CDR3 size: 16 residues. V lost 4 bases and J lost 5; bases outside the gene matches: 9. The germline V gene encodes CDR1 SGHKS and CDR2 YYEKEE (reference sequence). This chain's CDR3 is CASSRDRGPWETEAFF. For the CDR3, the DNA is TGTGCCAGCAGCCGGGACAGGGGGCCGTGGGAAACTGAAGCTTTCTTT.

The chain joins TRBV7-9 to TRBJ1-2, with D perhaps TRBD1 (6 bases). Trimming stripped 5 bases from V and 8 bases from J, with 9 bases between. This CDR3 region has 11 residues. The V gene's germline CDR1 is SEHNR and CDR2 FQNEAQ (reference sequence). As DNA, the CDR3 is TGTGCCAGCAGCCCAGGGGACGGCTACACCTTC. It translates to CASSPGDGYTF.

The V gene is TRBV7-2, the J gene TRBJ2-2, with 13 bases that match TRBD2. The CDR3 spans 15 residues. Germline V gene data show CDR1 as SGHTA and CDR2 as FQGNSA. J was trimmed by 8 bases and V by 8 bases; bases with no gene match: 8. DNA for the CDR3: TGTGCCAGCTCAACTAGCGGGAGGGCCTCGGGGGAGCTGTTTTTT. It codes for CASSTSGRASGELFF.

The chain links TRBV7-6 to TRBJ2-5; a weak D match, TRBD1 (6 bases). From germline, CDR1 is SGHVS and CDR2 FNYEAQ. The CDR3 contains 16 residues. The V end lost 2 bases, the J end lost 2 bases, and 15 bases lay between the germline ends. This CDR3 reads CASSLTHGTPQETQYF. The DNA for the CDR3 is TGTGCCAGCAGCTTAACCCATGGGACACCTCAAGAGACCCAGTACTTC.

The gene calls are TRBV10-1 and TRBJ2-7; D unresolved. The CDR3 is 13 residues long. CDR1 and CDR2 (germline): WNHNN, SYGVQD (reference sequence). V was clipped by 3 bases and J by 5 bases, with 11 bases between them. The CDR3 nucleotides are TGCGCCAGCAGTGAAGAACAGATCAACGAGCAGTACTTC. This encodes CASSEEQINEQYF.

The chain recombines TRBV27 with TRBJ2-3; TRBD1 matches 7 bases. Trimming removed 7 bases from V and 4 bases from J; junction bases left unmatched: 5. In germline, CDR1 is MNHEY, CDR2 SMNVEV (reference sequence). The CDR3 sequence is 13 residues long. CDR3 in amino acids: CASTDRAPDTQYF. CDR3 bases: TGTGCCAGCACCGACAGGGCCCCAGATACGCAGTATTTT.

V is TRBV9 and J is TRBJ2-2; TRBD2 agrees at 7 bases. The CDR3 totals 16 residues. V was pared by 4 bases and J by 5 bases, with 11 bases of the junction left unmatched. Germline V lookup: CDR1 SGDLS, CDR2 YYNGEE. CDR3 protein: CASSPTWTSDTGELFF. DNA of the CDR3: TGTGCCAGCAGCCCGACGTGGACTAGTGATACCGGGGAGCTGTTTTTT.

The chain is built from TRBV30 and TRBJ1-1, with D possibly matching TRBD1 (6 bases). Germline-derived CDR1 and CDR2 are GTSNPN and SVGIG (reference sequence). The CDR3 contains 12 residues. Here the CDR3 reads CVGGRANTEAFF. The CDR3 DNA reads TGTGTTGGGGGCAGGGCAAACACTGAAGCTTTCTTT.

The rearrangement joins TRBV27 to TRBJ2-3, with TRBD2 matching over 8 bases. Trimming removed 7 bases from V and 3 bases from J; junction bases left unmatched: 6. Germline V gene lookup returns CDR1 MNHEY and CDR2 SMNVEV (reference sequence). There are 14 residues in the CDR3. This CDR3 is CASTPGGKTDTQYF. Here the CDR3 DNA reads TGTGCCAGCACCCCGGGGGGGAAAACAGATACGCAGTATTTT.

DNA for the CDR3: TGTGCCAGCAGCGTAGGAGACAGGGGGTTTGAAAAACTGTTTTTT. This codes for CASSVGDRGFEKLFF. The chain is built from TRBV9 and TRBJ1-4; 9 positions match TRBD1. The length of the CDR3 is 15 residues. The germline V gene has CDR1 SGDLS and CDR2 YYNGEE. The V gene end was trimmed by 0 bases and the J gene end by 7 bases; junction bases not matched to a gene: 4.

As DNA, the CDR3 is TGTGCCAGCAGTCAGACAGGGGCGGGCTACAATGAGCAGTTCTTC. This codes for CASSQTGAGYNEQFF. The chain links TRBV27 to TRBJ2-1; 8 bases line up with TRBD1. V was pared by 5 bases and J by 3 bases, with 6 bases of the junction left unmatched. The CDR3 sequence is 15 residues long. Looked up from germline, CDR1 is MNHEY and CDR2 is SMNVEV (reference sequence).

J is TRBJ1-1 and V is TRBV30; 7 bases align to TRBD1. Germline V lookup: CDR1 GTSNPN, CDR2 SVGIG (reference sequence). The CDR3 covers 14 residues. V dropped 3 bases and J dropped 2; count of bases not matched to a gene: 6. The DNA of the CDR3 is TGTGCCTGGAGGAATCCAGGGGGTAACACTGAAGCTTTCTTT. Translating gives CAWRNPGGNTEAFF.

The CDR3 is CASSVQGATNEKLFF. The CDR3 DNA reads TGCGCCAGCAGCGTACAGGGTGCAACTAATGAAAAACTGTTTTTT. The genes are TRBV5-1 and TRBJ1-4; possibly TRBD1 for D (6 bases). Germline-derived CDR1 and CDR2 are SGHRS and YFSETQ. The CDR3 extends over 15 amino acids. The ends were cut back, 4 bases at V and 0 bases at J, with 10 bases in the middle.

This rearrangement joins TRBV2 to TRBJ2-4; a possible D gene is TRBD1 (6 bases). The CDR3 runs to 17 residues. Germline CDR1 SNHLY, CDR2 FYNNEI. Trimming left V 3 bases short and J 1 base short, with 16 bases between. The CDR3: CASSEEQGQGAKNIQYF. Here the CDR3 DNA reads TGTGCCAGCAGTGAGGAGCAGGGGCAGGGGGCCAAAAACATTCAGTACTTC.

According to its frequency, this clone is medium-sized. This sequence joins TRBV27 and TRBJ2-1, with D unresolved. Germline V CDR1 and CDR2: MNHEY, SMNVEV (reference sequence). Trimming pared 4 bases from V and 8 bases from J, leaving 12 bases between. There are 13 residues in the CDR3. As DNA, the CDR3 is TGTGCCAGCAGTTCGCACCTCTATTATGAGCAGTTCTTC. Amino acids: CASSSHLYYEQFF.